The 25 T cell receptor beta chains given below trace back to one sample, sequenced in a study of blood T cell repertoires in COVID-19. This table comes from immunoSEQ multiplex PCR, and its TCRdb copy is limited to in-frame clones, with some not included. The sample lists about 440,000 clones; around 88% were seen once. Sequencing used peripheral blood. The receptor set was obtained from a woman aged 45-59 years with COVID-19, enrolled during active disease.

The V and J genes are TRBV19 and TRBJ1-5, with D possibly TRBD1 on 5 matching bases. This CDR3 spans 14 amino acids. Germline CDR1 and CDR2: LNHDA and SQIVND (reference sequence). V was cut by 8 bases and J by 4 bases, with 15 bases left in between. The CDR3 DNA is TGTGCCAGTTGGGGACTAAACCATAATCAGCCCCAGCATTTT. Its translation is CASWGLNHNQPQHF.

Only a few counts were recorded for this clone. V usage is TRBV6-1 and J usage is TRBJ2-3; D might be TRBD2 (5 bases). Germline CDR1 reads MNHNS; CDR2 reads SASEGT. There are 17 residues in the CDR3. V was clipped by 2 bases and J by 0 bases, with 15 bases between them. In DNA form, the CDR3 reads TGTGCCAGCAGTGAAATACTCTCGCGGACTAGCACAGATACGCAGTATTTT. Translated, it gives CASSEILSRTSTDTQYF.

This rearrangement joins TRBV18 to TRBJ1-4; 11 bases fit TRBD1. V lost 3 bases to trimming and J lost 7 bases; unmatched junction nucleotides: 4. The CDR3 totals 15 residues. Germline V lookup: CDR1 KGHSH, CDR2 LQKENI. CDR3 amino acids: CASSPGQGAREKLFF. In nucleotides, the CDR3 is TGTGCCAGCTCACCTGGACAGGGGGCGCGTGAAAAACTGTTTTTT.

The chain recombines TRBV7-8 with TRBJ1-4; D perhaps matches TRBD1 (5 bases). CDR1 is SGHVS, CDR2 FQNEAQ, per germline. The V end was cut by 0 bases, the J end by 7 bases, with 12 bases between. The CDR3 contains 15 residues. The CDR3 region has the DNA TGTGCCAGCAGCTTAGCGGCGGGGCGGGGTGAAAAACTGTTTTTT. Its protein product is CASSLAAGRGEKLFF.

The chain employs TRBV3-1 (or the pseudogene TRBV3-2) and TRBJ1-1; TRBD1 matches at 8 bases. The CDR3 is made up of 18 amino acids. With V trimmed by 2 bases and J by 11 bases, 22 bases remained unmatched. Germline V gives CDR1 LGHDT, CDR2 YNNKEL (reference sequence). This CDR3 is CASSQRGRGTGLSEGAFF. The DNA for the CDR3 is TGTGCCAGCAGCCAACGAGGGAGGGGGACAGGCCTCTCGGAGGGGGCTTTCTTT.

CDR3 in DNA: TGTGCCAGCTCACCCAGCAAACTTCCGGACAGGAGGGATACTGAAAAACTGTTTTTT. Translated: CASSPSKLPDRRDTEKLFF. This sequence joins TRBV18 and TRBJ1-4; 7 nucleotides line up with TRBD1. Germline CDR1 and CDR2: KGHSH and LQKENI. Trimming at V came to 3 bases and at J to 7 bases, leaving 20 bases not matched to a gene. The length of the CDR3 is 19 residues.

The chain combines TRBV12-3 or TRBV12-4 with TRBJ1-2, with D perhaps matching TRBD1 (5 bases). The ends were cut back, 8 bases at V and 4 bases at J, with 14 bases in the middle. The CDR3 sequence is 13 residues long. The chain's CDR3 is CASGMGHSYGYTF. The DNA of the CDR3 is TGTGCCAGCGGGATGGGGCACAGCTATGGCTACACCTTC.

There are a few counts of this clone. V gene TRBV6-5 combines with J gene TRBJ2-7, with 7 bases lining up with TRBD1. Germline loops: CDR1 MNHEY, CDR2 SVGAGI. The CDR3 length is 15 residues. With 6 bases clipped from V and 3 bases from J, the junction kept 11 bases outside the gene matches. This chain's CDR3 is CASSDGTDPFYEQYF. DNA of the CDR3: TGTGCCAGCAGCGACGGGACAGACCCATTCTACGAGCAGTACTTC.

This clone was recorded once. The chain carries TRBV6-5 and TRBJ1-2; D possibly corresponds to TRBD1 (5 bases). This CDR3 region has 14 residues. Per germline, CDR1 MNHEY and CDR2 SVGAGI. V lost 7 bases to trimming and J lost 5 bases, with 17 bases between them. The DNA of the CDR3 is TGTGCCAGCAATATGGGGCAGACTGATTATGGCTACACCTTC. It codes for CASNMGQTDYGYTF.

The rearrangement joins TRBV29-1 to TRBJ2-1, with 7 nucleotides matching TRBD2. This CDR3 spans 14 amino acids. Per the germline V gene, CDR1 is SQVTM and CDR2 is ANQGSEA. The trim removed 6 bases at V and 8 bases at J, leaving 13 bases unmatched. The CDR3 here is CSVRGLGSWDEQFF. In nucleotides, the CDR3 is TGCAGCGTCCGTGGACTAGGGTCGTGGGATGAGCAGTTCTTC.

The J gene is TRBJ2-7, the V gene TRBV13, with TRBD1 identical over 9 bases. J was trimmed by 8 bases and V by 5 bases; bases with no gene match: 7. Germline CDR1 reads PRHDT; CDR2 reads FYEKMQ (reference sequence). CDR3 length equals 13 residues. Here the CDR3 DNA reads TGTGCCAGCAGCACCACCGGGACAGGGCAGCAGTACTTC. As protein: CASSTTGTGQQYF.

The rearrangement uses TRBV19 and TRBJ2-1; 8 nucleotides agree with TRBD2. Germline CDR1 LNHDA, CDR2 SQIVND (reference sequence). V dropped 7 bases and J dropped 2; count of bases not matched to a gene: 4. This CDR3 is built from 14 residues. The CDR3: CASTAGGAYNEQFF. The CDR3 bases are TGTGCCAGTACCGCCGGGGGGGCCTACAATGAGCAGTTCTTC.

The chain recombines TRBV14 with TRBJ1-1; possible D gene TRBD1, 6 bases. Germline V CDR1 and CDR2: SGHDN, FVKESK. Trimming removed 3 bases from V and 0 bases from J, with 17 bases in between. This CDR3 is 17 amino acids long. DNA for the CDR3: TGTGCCAGCAGCCACCGAAGGACAGTACCGATGAACACTGAAGCTTTCTTT. It is translated as CASSHRRTVPMNTEAFF. The full variable domain, in which reference TRBV14 and TRBJ1-1 provide the parts outside the CDR3, is EAGVTQFPSHSVIEKGQTVTLRCDPISGHDNLYWYRRVMGKEIKFLLHFVKESKQDESGMPNNRFLAERTGGTYSTLKVQPAELEDSGVYFCASSHRRTVPMNTEAFFGQGTRLTVV.

J is TRBJ2-7 and V is TRBV24-1; TRBD1 aligns across 10 bases. From germline, CDR1 is KGHDR and CDR2 SFDVKD. Unmatched junction bases numbered 6, after V lost 4 bases and J lost 4 bases. This CDR3 is built from 15 residues. Written as DNA, the CDR3 is TGTGCCACCAGTGACCCGACAGGGGGCCGGTACGAGCAGTACTTC. It specifies CATSDPTGGRYEQYF.

The chain links TRBV30 to TRBJ1-2; D possibly corresponds to TRBD1 (5 bases). This CDR3 has 14 amino acids. V lost 0 bases and J lost 8, with 16 bases in between. Germline values: CDR1 GTSNPN, CDR2 SVGIG (reference sequence). Here the CDR3 DNA reads TGTGCCTGGAGTGTACAAGCAGGGAGGATAGGCTACACCTTC. This codes for CAWSVQAGRIGYTF. Full variable domain (missing parts from reference TRBV30 and TRBJ1-2): SQTIHQWPATLVQPVGSPLSLECTVEGTSNPNLYWYRQAAGRGLQLLFYSVGIGQISSEVPQNLSASRPQDRQFILSSKKLLLSDSGFYLCAWSVQAGRIGYTFGSGTRLTVV.

The V gene is TRBV11-2, the J gene TRBJ2-3; TRBD2 is a possible D gene (5 bases). The CDR3 has 16 residues. Per the germline V gene, CDR1 is SGHAT and CDR2 is FQNNGV. V dropped 3 bases and J dropped 7 bases, with 20 bases sitting between them. In DNA form, the CDR3 reads TGTGCCAGCAGCTTTTCCCCCTCCGAGACGGGGAATACGCAGTATTTT. It codes for CASSFSPSETGNTQYF.

V usage is TRBV10-3 and J usage is TRBJ2-7; D call uncertain. CDR1 is ENHRY, CDR2 SYGVKD, per germline. CDR3 length: 13 amino acids. V lost 2 bases to trimming and J lost 1 base, with 6 bases between them. The CDR3 protein is CAISEGFSYEQYF. The CDR3 DNA reads TGTGCCATCAGTGAGGGCTTTTCCTACGAGCAGTACTTC.

The chain recombines TRBV28 with TRBJ2-7; TRBD1 aligns across 9 bases. The length of the CDR3 is 15 residues. Germline V gene lookup returns CDR1 MDHEN and CDR2 SYDVKM. The V segment lost 5 bases and the J segment 2 bases; nucleotides outside the gene matches: 7. This CDR3 reads CASSPGTGSPYEQYF. CDR3 DNA: TGTGCCAGCAGTCCCGGGACAGGGAGCCCCTACGAGCAGTACTTC.

The gene calls are TRBV13 and TRBJ1-3; 7 nucleotides agree with TRBD1. The ends lost 0 bases at V and 2 bases at J; junction bases unmatched: 4. Germline V lookup: CDR1 PRHDT, CDR2 FYEKMQ (reference sequence). The CDR3 has 16 residues. The CDR3 DNA sequence: TGTGCCAGCAGCTTAGGGGGAACAGGGGCTGGAAACACCATATATTTT. Its translation is CASSLGGTGAGNTIYF.

A single count supports this clone. V gene TRBV19 combines with J gene TRBJ1-5, with D perhaps TRBD1 (5 bases). Germline CDR1 LNHDA, CDR2 SQIVND (reference sequence). This CDR3 comprises 15 residues. Trimming took off 3 bases at V and 6 bases at J, with 15 bases between the two ends. CDR3 coding DNA: TGTGCCAGTAGTATTGGGACGGGGAGGGCTCAGCCCCAGCATTTT. Protein sequence: CASSIGTGRAQPQHF. Together with reference TRBV19 and TRBJ1-5, the CDR3 gives the full variable domain: DGGITQSPKYLFRKEGQNVTLSCEQNLNHDAMYWYRQDPGQGLRLIYYSQIVNDFQKGDIAEGYSVSREKKESFPLTVTSAQKNPTAFYLCASSIGTGRAQPQHFGDGTRLSIL.

The rearrangement joins TRBV5-4 to TRBJ2-2, with D possibly matching TRBD1 (6 bases). The germline V gene has CDR1 SGHNT and CDR2 YYREEE (reference sequence). Trimming shortened V by 4 bases and J by 2 bases, and 12 bases separated the two germline ends. The CDR3 totals 15 residues. The CDR3 loop is CASSLGQSNTGELFF. CDR3 nucleotides: TGTGCCAGCAGCCTCGGACAGTCAAACACCGGGGAGCTGTTTTTT.

This clone occurred once. The chain links TRBV18 to TRBJ1-1, with D possibly being TRBD1 (5 bases). Trimming removed 2 bases at V and 1 base at J, with 11 bases between. The CDR3 length is 15 residues. Germline V CDR1 and CDR2: KGHSH, LQKENI. The CDR3 spells CASSPGRGTNTEAFF. The CDR3, as DNA: TGTGCCAGCTCACCAGGTAGGGGCACGAACACTGAAGCTTTCTTT.

The chain combines TRBV11-2 with TRBJ1-5; D remains unclear. Germline V gene data show CDR1 as SGHAT and CDR2 as FQNNGV. Trimming pared 3 bases from V and 1 base from J, leaving 4 bases between. The CDR3 has 13 residues. The CDR3 bases are TGTGCCAGCAGCTTCGAGAGCAATCAGCCCCAGCATTTT. It specifies CASSFESNQPQHF.

The rearrangement uses TRBV30 and TRBJ1-3; TRBD1 is a possible D gene (6 bases). Germline V gene sequence: CDR1 GTSNPN, CDR2 SVGIG (reference sequence). Trimming stripped 5 bases from V and 0 bases from J, with 11 bases between. The CDR3 is 14 residues long. The chain's CDR3 is CAWDQGSSGNTIYF. The CDR3 DNA reads as TGTGCCTGGGATCAGGGGTCCTCTGGAAACACCATATATTTT.

The CDR3 sequence: CAWSSQGVKRGSSYNEQFF. The CDR3 nucleotides are TGTGCCTGGAGCTCCCAGGGGGTTAAGCGGGGGAGCTCCTACAATGAGCAGTTCTTC. V is TRBV30 and J is TRBJ2-1; D perhaps matches TRBD2 (8 bases). V dropped 3 bases and J dropped 0 bases, with 24 bases sitting between them. Per the germline V gene, CDR1 is GTSNPN and CDR2 is SVGIG (reference sequence). The CDR3 length is 19 residues.